The 24 T cell receptor beta chains reported below all come from one sample, sequenced in a study of early T cells in non-severe SARS-CoV-2 infection. From the 5' RACE reads, TCRdb called clonotypes with MiXCR, one entry per CDR3 protein. In the table there are around 99,000 distinct CDR3 sequences, around 10% of which are singletons. Input material: whole blood. Receptor source: an adult who was a healthcare worker with PCR-confirmed SARS-CoV-2 infection or an uninfected control (not recorded which).

This clonotype was seen ten or more times. The CDR3 sequence is CASSFPGQEAFF. In nucleotides, the CDR3 is TGCGCCAGCAGCTTTCCGGGACAGGAAGCTTTCTTT. V and J are TRBV5-1 and TRBJ1-1; TRBD1 aligns across 7 bases. Trimming took 2 bases from V and 8 from J; bases not matched to a gene: 3. From germline, CDR1 is SGHRS and CDR2 YFSETQ. The CDR3 runs to 12 residues.

The CDR3 coding sequence is TGTGCCAGCAGCGCTCCGGGACTAGCGGGAGATACGCAGTATTTT. Amino acids: CASSAPGLAGDTQYF. The chain links TRBV9 to TRBJ2-3, with 12 nucleotides matching TRBD2. Trimming removed 3 bases from V and 5 bases from J; junction bases left unmatched: 4. CDR1 and CDR2 (germline): SGDLS, YYNGEE. The CDR3 runs 15 residues.

The rearrangement joins TRBV4-3 to TRBJ1-4; 8 nucleotides align to TRBD1. Germline trimming cut 8 bases from V and 10 bases from J; bases unmatched to any gene: 9. CDR1 and CDR2 from the germline V gene are LGHNA and YSLEER. This CDR3 has 13 residues. CDR3 sequence reads: CASSETGAGKLFF. For the CDR3, the DNA is TGCGCCAGCTCTGAGACAGGGGCAGGAAAACTGTTTTTT.

Turning to this clonotype: A much larger clone differs by one base, so this may be a read error. This chain uses TRBV12-3 or TRBV12-4 with TRBJ2-1; D call uncertain. The length of the CDR3 is 13 residues. The CDR3 DNA follows: TGTGCCAGCAGTTTACGACTGAACAATGCGCAGTTCTTC. Protein sequence: CASSLRLNNAQFF.

This clonotype was detected many times. The rearrangement links TRBV20-1 to TRBJ2-5; 7 nucleotides line up with TRBD2. The V and J ends lost 0 bases and 2 bases, in that order; junction bases with no gene match: 6. Germline V gene sequence: CDR1 DFQATT, CDR2 SNEGSKA (reference sequence). This CDR3 spans 15 amino acids. The CDR3 DNA reads as TGCAGTGCTAGAGATCGGGCTAGCGGTCAAGAGACCCAGTACTTC. As protein: CSARDRASGQETQYF.

The V and J genes are TRBV6-1 and TRBJ2-7; D perhaps matches TRBD2 (6 bases). The CDR3 is made up of 14 amino acids. V lost 2 bases, J lost 2 bases, and 10 bases lay in between. Germline V gene lookup returns CDR1 MNHNS and CDR2 SASEGT. CDR3 protein: CASSEIGGPYEQYF. In DNA form, the CDR3 reads TGTGCCAGCAGTGAAATCGGGGGACCCTACGAGCAGTACTTC.

This clonotype appeared many times. The chain joins TRBV7-6 to TRBJ1-1; D ambiguous. The V gene's germline CDR1 is SGHVS and CDR2 FNYEAQ. The CDR3 spans 13 residues. The germline V and J ends were trimmed by 3 bases and 1 base, with 6 bases remaining between them. The CDR3 DNA is TGTGCCAGCAGCTTGGATAAGAACACTGAAGCTTTCTTT. This translates into CASSLDKNTEAFF.

This clonotype was counted at least ten times. CDR3 sequence (DNA): TGTGCCAGCAGGAACACAGGGGGATGGAATGAGCAGTTCTTC. Its protein is CASRNTGGWNEQFF. This rearrangement joins TRBV12-3 or TRBV12-4 to TRBJ2-1; 8 nucleotides match TRBD1. V dropped 6 bases and J dropped 7; count of bases not matched to a gene: 8. The CDR3 extends over 14 amino acids.

At least ten counts were recorded for this clonotype. The V and J genes are TRBV7-9 and TRBJ2-2; 8 positions agree with TRBD2. CDR1 SEHNR and CDR2 FQNEAQ come from the germline V gene (reference sequence). The CDR3 length is 15 residues. V lost 4 bases to trimming and J lost 3 bases; unmatched junction nucleotides: 4. CDR3 bases: TGTGCCAGCAGCTCCCGGGGGGGCGACACCGGGGAGCTGTTTTTT. Its translation is CASSSRGGDTGELFF.

Only a few counts were recorded for this clonotype. The CDR3 bases are TGCAGTGCTAGAGATAGGAGGGGAGGCATCCACGAGCAGTACTTC. Residues: CSARDRRGGIHEQYF. The rearrangement links TRBV20-1 to TRBJ2-7, with D possibly matching TRBD2 (6 bases). V was cut by 0 bases and J by 5 bases, with 17 bases left in between. Germline lookup yields CDR1 DFQATT and CDR2 SNEGSKA (reference sequence). The CDR3 is 15 amino acids.

The chain links TRBV2 to TRBJ2-1; D not resolved. The CDR3 covers 13 residues. The germline CDR1 and CDR2 sequences are SNHLY and FYNNEI. V was pared by 3 bases and J by 8 bases, with 11 bases between. CDR3 nucleotides: TGTGCCAGCAGTGACAGCCAGCAGGATGAGCAGTTCTTC. Translation gives CASSDSQQDEQFF.

Only a few counts were recorded for this clonotype. The chain is built from TRBV18 and TRBJ2-7; D might be TRBD1 (6 bases). Trimming removed 6 bases from V and 1 base from J, with 19 bases in between. From germline, CDR1 is KGHSH and CDR2 LQKENI. This CDR3 comprises 16 residues. The CDR3 region is CASSPKNRVGSYEQYF. The CDR3 DNA reads as TGTGCCAGCTCCCCGAAGAACAGGGTTGGTTCCTACGAGCAGTACTTC. The whole variable domain, filled in from reference TRBV18 and TRBJ2-7, reads NAGVMQNPRHLVRRRGQEARLRCSPMKGHSHVYWYRQLPEEGLKFMVYLQKENIIDESGMPKERFSAEFPKEGPSILRIQQVVRGDSAAYFCASSPKNRVGSYEQYFGPGTRLTVT.

The chain is built from TRBV20-1 and TRBJ2-1; 10 bases agree with TRBD2. J was trimmed by 9 bases and V by 1 base; bases with no gene match: 12. Looked up from germline, CDR1 is DFQATT and CDR2 is SNEGSKA (reference sequence). The CDR3 length is 16 residues. The CDR3 loop reads CSARAGTSAQSREQFF. As DNA, the CDR3 is TGCAGTGCTAGAGCTGGGACTAGCGCCCAAAGTCGTGAGCAGTTCTTC.

This clonotype turned up a few times. The CDR3 DNA follows: TGTGCCAGCAGCCAAGACCCGACGGAGACCCAGTACTTC. Its protein product is CASSQDPTETQYF. The rearrangement uses TRBV11-2 and TRBJ2-5; D unresolved. CDR3 length: 13 residues. V dropped 5 bases and J dropped 5 bases, with 12 bases sitting between them. Germline assignment: CDR1 SGHAT and CDR2 FQNNGV.

The V and J genes are TRBV6-5 and TRBJ1-5; possibly TRBD1 for D (5 bases). This CDR3 is built from 12 residues. Germline V gene sequence: CDR1 MNHEY, CDR2 SVGAGI. The V gene lost 9 bases and the J gene lost 3 bases, with 9 bases spanning the gap. Written as DNA, the CDR3 is TGTGCCAGTGGACAATCCAATCAGCCCCAGCATTTT. This translates into CASGQSNQPQHF.

The chain joins TRBV4-3 to TRBJ2-3; D is possibly TRBD2 (5 bases). The CDR3 consists of 18 residues. V lost 0 bases and J lost 6, with 22 bases in between. Per the germline V gene, CDR1 is LGHNA and CDR2 is YSLEER. CDR3: CASSQDQPAAGMSDTQYF. CDR3 DNA sequence: TGCGCCAGCAGCCAAGATCAGCCGGCTGCGGGTATGTCGGATACGCAGTATTTT.

This clonotype was picked up a small number of times. V is TRBV27 and J is TRBJ1-6; maybe TRBD1 (6 bases). The CDR3 covers 13 residues. V was trimmed by 5 bases and J by 10 bases, leaving 12 bases between them. Germline loops: CDR1 MNHEY, CDR2 SMNVEV (reference sequence). The CDR3: CASSAGGGSPLHF. CDR3 sequence (DNA): TGTGCCAGCAGTGCCGGGGGCGGCTCACCCCTCCACTTT.

The chain couples TRBV7-9 to TRBJ2-1; 14 nucleotides agree with TRBD2. Germline V gives CDR1 SEHNR, CDR2 FQNEAQ (reference sequence). Losses at the gene ends were 4 bases for V and 4 bases for J; bases not matched to a gene: 6. This CDR3 region has 17 residues. CDR3: CASSSPTSGRGYNEQFF. Here the CDR3 DNA reads TGTGCCAGCAGCTCCCCGACTAGCGGGAGGGGATACAATGAGCAGTTCTTC.

This CDR3 is CASSVQSTGELFF. The CDR3 DNA reads TGTGCCAGCAGCGTACAAAGCACCGGGGAGCTGTTTTTT. The rearrangement links TRBV14 to TRBJ2-2, with D unclear. Germline V gene sequence: CDR1 SGHDN, CDR2 FVKESK. V was shortened by 5 bases and J by 4 bases, with 8 bases between the two germline ends. The CDR3 is made up of 13 amino acids.

V gene TRBV12-3 or TRBV12-4 combines with J gene TRBJ1-2, with a weak D call TRBD1 (5 bases). The CDR3 has 13 residues. V shed 6 bases and J shed 6 bases, with 14 bases lying between them. This CDR3 is CASSPNRTDGYTF. The CDR3 DNA sequence: TGTGCCAGCAGCCCAAACAGGACCGATGGCTACACCTTC.

This clonotype has a count of ten or more. In DNA, the CDR3 is TGTGCCAGCAGCTTGGGAGGCACTTTGAACACTGAAGCTTTCTTT. Residues: CASSLGGTLNTEAFF. The J gene is TRBJ1-1, the V gene TRBV5-8; D gene ambiguous. The germline V and J ends were trimmed by 0 bases and 0 bases, with 9 bases remaining between them. Germline CDR1 and CDR2: SGHTS and YDEGEE. The CDR3 loop spans 15 amino acids.

This clonotype was seen at least ten times. The chain couples TRBV28 to TRBJ1-5; D may be TRBD1 (5 bases). The CDR3 is made up of 15 amino acids. CDR1 MDHEN and CDR2 SYDVKM come from the germline V gene. V dropped 5 bases and J dropped 0 bases, with 11 bases sitting between them. The CDR3 spells CASSPRDGSNQPQHF. The CDR3 nucleotides read TGTGCCAGCAGTCCCCGGGACGGTAGCAATCAGCCCCAGCATTTT.

This clonotype was counted many times. This chain connects TRBV7-9 to TRBJ2-2; D uncertain. V lost 2 bases and J lost 5, with 15 bases in between. The CDR3 loop spans 16 amino acids. From germline, CDR1 is SEHNR and CDR2 FQNEAQ (reference sequence). CDR3 sequence: CASSLFGGPKTGELFF. Written as DNA, the CDR3 is TGTGCCAGCAGCTTATTTGGCGGACCTAAAACCGGGGAGCTGTTTTTT.

This clonotype occurred many times. The CDR3 nucleotides are TGCAGTCCAACCTATCCAGCAACTAATGAAAAACTGTTTTTT. Translated, it gives CSPTYPATNEKLFF. The chain carries TRBV20-1 and TRBJ1-4; no definite D call. CDR3 length: 14 amino acids. V was clipped by 8 bases and J by 0 bases, with 13 bases between them. Germline values: CDR1 DFQATT, CDR2 SNEGSKA (reference sequence).